The text below deals with one T cell receptor beta chain. This specimen belongs to a study of control samples from healthy donors and cancer patients. Germline CDR1 reads SEHNR; CDR2 reads FQNEAQ (reference sequence). There are 14 residues in the CDR3. The V segment lost 4 bases and the J segment 8 bases; nucleotides outside the gene matches: 5. The data were produced by immunoSEQ multiplex PCR, yet TCRdb's version contains in-frame clones alone and is incomplete. This table has roughly 120,000 clones, about nine tenths appearing once. This sequence originates from a human donor in good health. The donor label of this sample is uncertain. The sequenced material came from blood. The chain joins TRBV7-9 to TRBJ1-4; 9 bases fit TRBD1. The CDR3 sequence: CASSSTGGWEKLFF. Written as DNA, the CDR3 is TGTGCCAGCAGCTCTACAGGGGGCTGGGAAAAACTGTTTTTT.